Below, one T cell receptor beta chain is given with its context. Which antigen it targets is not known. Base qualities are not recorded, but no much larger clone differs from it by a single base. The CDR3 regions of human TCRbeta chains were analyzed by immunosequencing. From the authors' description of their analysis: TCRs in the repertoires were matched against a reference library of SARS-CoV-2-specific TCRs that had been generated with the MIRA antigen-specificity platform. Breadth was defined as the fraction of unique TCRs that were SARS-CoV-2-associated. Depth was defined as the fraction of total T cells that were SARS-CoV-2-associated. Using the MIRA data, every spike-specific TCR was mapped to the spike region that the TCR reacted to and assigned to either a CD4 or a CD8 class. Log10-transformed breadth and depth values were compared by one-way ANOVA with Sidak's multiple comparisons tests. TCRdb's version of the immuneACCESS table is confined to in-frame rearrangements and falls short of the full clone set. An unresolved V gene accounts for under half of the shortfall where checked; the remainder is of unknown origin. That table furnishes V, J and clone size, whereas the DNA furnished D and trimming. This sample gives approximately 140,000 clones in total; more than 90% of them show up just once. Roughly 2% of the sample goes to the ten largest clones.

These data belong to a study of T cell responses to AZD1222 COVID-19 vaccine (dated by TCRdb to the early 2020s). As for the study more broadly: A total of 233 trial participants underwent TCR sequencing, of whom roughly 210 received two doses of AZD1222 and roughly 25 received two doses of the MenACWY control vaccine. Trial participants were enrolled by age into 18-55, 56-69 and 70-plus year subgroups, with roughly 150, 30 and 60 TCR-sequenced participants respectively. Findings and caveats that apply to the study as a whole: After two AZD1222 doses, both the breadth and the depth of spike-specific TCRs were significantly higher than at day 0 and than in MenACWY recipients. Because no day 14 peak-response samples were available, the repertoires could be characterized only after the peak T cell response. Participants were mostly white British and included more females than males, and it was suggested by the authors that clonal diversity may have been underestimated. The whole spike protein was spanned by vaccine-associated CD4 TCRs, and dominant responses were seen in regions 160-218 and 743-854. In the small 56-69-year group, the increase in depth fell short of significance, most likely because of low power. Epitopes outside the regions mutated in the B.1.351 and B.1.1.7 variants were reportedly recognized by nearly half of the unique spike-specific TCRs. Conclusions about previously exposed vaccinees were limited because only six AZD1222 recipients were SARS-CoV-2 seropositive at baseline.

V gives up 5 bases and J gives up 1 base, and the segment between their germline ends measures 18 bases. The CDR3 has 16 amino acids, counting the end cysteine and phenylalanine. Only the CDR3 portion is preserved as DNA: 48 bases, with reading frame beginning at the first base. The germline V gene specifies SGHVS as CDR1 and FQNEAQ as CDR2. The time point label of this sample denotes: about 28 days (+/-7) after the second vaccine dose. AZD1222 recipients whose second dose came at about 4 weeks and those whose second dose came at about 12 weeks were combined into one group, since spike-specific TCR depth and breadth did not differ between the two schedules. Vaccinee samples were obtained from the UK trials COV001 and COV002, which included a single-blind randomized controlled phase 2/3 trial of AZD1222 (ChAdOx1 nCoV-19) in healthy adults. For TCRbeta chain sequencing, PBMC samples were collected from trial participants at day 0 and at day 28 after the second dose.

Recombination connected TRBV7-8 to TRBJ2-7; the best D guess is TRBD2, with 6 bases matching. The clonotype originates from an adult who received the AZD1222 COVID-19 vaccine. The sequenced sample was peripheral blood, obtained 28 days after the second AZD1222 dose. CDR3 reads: CASSLLRRDGSYEQYF. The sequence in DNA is TGTGCCAGCAGCCTTCTTCGGAGGGACGGGTCCTACGAGCAGTACTTC.